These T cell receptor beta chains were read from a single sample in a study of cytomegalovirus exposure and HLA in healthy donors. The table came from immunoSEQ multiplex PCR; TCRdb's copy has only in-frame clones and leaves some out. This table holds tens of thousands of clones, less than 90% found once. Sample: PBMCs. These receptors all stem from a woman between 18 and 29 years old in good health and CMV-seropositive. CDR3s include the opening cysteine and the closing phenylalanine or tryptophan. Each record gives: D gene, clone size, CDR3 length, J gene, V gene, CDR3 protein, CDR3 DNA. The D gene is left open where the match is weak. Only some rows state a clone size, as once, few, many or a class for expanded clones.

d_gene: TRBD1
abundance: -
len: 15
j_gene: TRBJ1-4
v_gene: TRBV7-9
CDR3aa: CASSLGDRINEKLFF
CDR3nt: TGTGCCAGCAGCTTAGGGGACAGAATAAATGAAAAACTGTTTTTT

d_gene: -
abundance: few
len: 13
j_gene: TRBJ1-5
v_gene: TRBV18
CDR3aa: CASSGQTNQPQHF
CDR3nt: TGTGCCAGCTCAGGACAGACCAATCAGCCCCAGCATTTT

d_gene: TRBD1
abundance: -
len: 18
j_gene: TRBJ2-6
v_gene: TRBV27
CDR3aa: CASSSRDRGSSGANVLTF
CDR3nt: TGTGCCAGCAGTTCGAGGGACAGGGGATCCTCTGGGGCCAACGTCCTGACTTTC

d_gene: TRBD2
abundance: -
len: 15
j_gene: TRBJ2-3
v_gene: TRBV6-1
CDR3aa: CASTELAGGPDTQYF
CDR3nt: TGTGCCAGCACTGAACTAGCGGGGGGGCCAGATACGCAGTATTTT

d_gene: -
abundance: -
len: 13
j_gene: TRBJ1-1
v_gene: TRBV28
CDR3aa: CASSSQGRTEAFF
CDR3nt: TGTGCCAGCAGTTCACAGGGACGCACTGAAGCTTTCTTT

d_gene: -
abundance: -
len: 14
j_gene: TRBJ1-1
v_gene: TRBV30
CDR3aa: CAWSVYRLRIEAFF
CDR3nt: TGTGCCTGGAGTGTTTATAGACTTCGGATTGAAGCTTTCTTT

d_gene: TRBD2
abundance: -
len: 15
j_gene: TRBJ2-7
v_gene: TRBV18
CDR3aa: CASSPPGLAGHEQYF
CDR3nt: TGTGCCAGCTCACCACCGGGACTAGCGGGACACGAGCAGTACTTC

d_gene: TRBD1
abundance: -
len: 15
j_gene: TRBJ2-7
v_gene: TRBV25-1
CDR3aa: CASSEAGTVTYEQYF
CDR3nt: TGTGCCAGCAGTGAAGCCGGGACAGTCACCTACGAGCAGTACTTC

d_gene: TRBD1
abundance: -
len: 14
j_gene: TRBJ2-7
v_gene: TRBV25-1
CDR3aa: CASSVTGTATEQYF
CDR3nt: TGTGCCAGCAGTGTCACCGGGACAGCGACCGAGCAGTACTTC

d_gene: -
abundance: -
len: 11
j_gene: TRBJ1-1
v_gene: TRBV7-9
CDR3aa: CASMRSAEAFF
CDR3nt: TGTGCCAGCATGAGGTCCGCTGAAGCTTTCTTT

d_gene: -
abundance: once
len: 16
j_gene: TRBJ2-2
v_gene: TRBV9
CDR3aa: CASSPRGRGYTGELFF
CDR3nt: TGTGCCAGCAGCCCCCGGGGCAGGGGATATACCGGGGAGCTGTTTTTT

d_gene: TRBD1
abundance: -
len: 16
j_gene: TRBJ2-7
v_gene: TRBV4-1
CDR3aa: CASSHQALGQNYEQYF
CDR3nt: TGCGCCAGCAGCCATCAGGCCCTGGGACAGAACTACGAGCAGTACTTC

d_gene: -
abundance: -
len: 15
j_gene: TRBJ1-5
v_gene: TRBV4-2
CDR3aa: CASSQVDSSNQPQHF
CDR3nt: TGTGCCAGCAGCCAAGTGGACAGTAGCAATCAGCCCCAGCATTTT

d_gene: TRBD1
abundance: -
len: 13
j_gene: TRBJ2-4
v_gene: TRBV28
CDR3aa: CASLKQGTHIQYF
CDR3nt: TGTGCCAGCTTAAAACAGGGGACGCACATTCAGTACTTC

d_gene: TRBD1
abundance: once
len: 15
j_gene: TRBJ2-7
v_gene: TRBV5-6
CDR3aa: CASSPTGTDSYEQYF
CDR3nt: TGTGCCAGCAGCCCGACGGGGACAGACTCCTACGAGCAGTACTTC

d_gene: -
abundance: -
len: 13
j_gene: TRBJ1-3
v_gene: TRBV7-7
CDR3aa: CASSYGSGNTIYF
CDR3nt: TGTGCCAGCAGTTACGGCTCTGGAAACACCATATATTTT

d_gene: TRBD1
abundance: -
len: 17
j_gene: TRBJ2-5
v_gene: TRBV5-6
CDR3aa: CASSLRGQSLGAETQYF
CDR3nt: TGTGCCAGCAGCTTGAGGGGGCAGTCTCTTGGGGCGGAGACCCAGTACTTC

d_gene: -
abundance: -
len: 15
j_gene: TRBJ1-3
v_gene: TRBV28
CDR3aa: CASSLAEGLSNTIYF
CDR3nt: TGTGCCAGCAGTTTAGCGGAGGGTTTATCAAACACCATATATTTT

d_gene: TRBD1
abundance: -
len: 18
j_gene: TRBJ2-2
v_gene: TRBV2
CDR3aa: CASSAQRTGGANTGELFF
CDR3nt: TGTGCCAGCAGTGCACAGAGGACAGGGGGCGCGAACACCGGGGAGCTGTTTTTT

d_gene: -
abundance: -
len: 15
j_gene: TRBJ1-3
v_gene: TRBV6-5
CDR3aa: CASSYYGRAGNTIYF
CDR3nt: TGTGCCAGCAGTTACTACGGCAGGGCTGGAAACACCATATATTTT

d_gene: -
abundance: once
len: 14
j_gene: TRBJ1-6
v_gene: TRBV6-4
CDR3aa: CASSGTAGFGPLHF
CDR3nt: TGTGCCAGCAGTGGGACAGCGGGGTTTGGACCCCTCCACTTT

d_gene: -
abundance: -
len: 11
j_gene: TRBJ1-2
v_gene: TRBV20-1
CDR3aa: CSARERAGNTF
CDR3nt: TGCAGTGCTAGAGAACGGGCAGGGAACACCTTC

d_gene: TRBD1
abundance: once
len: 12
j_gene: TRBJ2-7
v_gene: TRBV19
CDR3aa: CASSGGQYEQYF
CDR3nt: TGTGCCAGTAGTGGGGGACAGTACGAGCAGTACTTC

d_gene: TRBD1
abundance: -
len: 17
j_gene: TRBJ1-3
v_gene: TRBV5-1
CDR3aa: CASSGGTEHFSGNTIYF
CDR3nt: TGCGCCAGCAGCGGGGGGACAGAGCACTTCTCTGGAAACACCATATATTTT

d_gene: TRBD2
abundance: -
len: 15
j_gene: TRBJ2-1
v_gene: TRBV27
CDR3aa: CASSLGTSGGAGQFF
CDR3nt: TGTGCCAGCAGTTTAGGGACTAGCGGGGGGGCTGGGCAGTTCTTC

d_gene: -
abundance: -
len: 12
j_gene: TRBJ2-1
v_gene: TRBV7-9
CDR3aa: CASSFVSNEQFF
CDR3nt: TGTGCCAGCAGCTTCGTCAGCAATGAGCAGTTCTTC

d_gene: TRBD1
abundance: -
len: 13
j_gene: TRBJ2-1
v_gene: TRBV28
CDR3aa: CASSPRDSNEQFF
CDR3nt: TGTGCCAGCAGTCCGAGGGACAGTAATGAGCAGTTCTTC

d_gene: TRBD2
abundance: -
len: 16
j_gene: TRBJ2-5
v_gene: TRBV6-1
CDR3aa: CASREPGLADQETQYF
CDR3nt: TGTGCCAGCAGAGAACCGGGACTAGCGGACCAAGAGACCCAGTACTTC

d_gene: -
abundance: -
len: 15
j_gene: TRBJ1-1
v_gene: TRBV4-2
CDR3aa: CASSPLQGRDTEAFF
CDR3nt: TGTGCCAGCAGCCCTTTACAGGGAAGGGACACTGAAGCTTTCTTT

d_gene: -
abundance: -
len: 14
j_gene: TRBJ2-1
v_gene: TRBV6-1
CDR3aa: CASSASPSYNEQFF
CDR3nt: TGTGCCAGCAGTGCCTCCCCTTCCTACAATGAGCAGTTCTTC

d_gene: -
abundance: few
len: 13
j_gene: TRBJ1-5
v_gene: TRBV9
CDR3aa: CASSVGNDQPQHF
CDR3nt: TGTGCCAGCAGCGTGGGCAATGATCAGCCCCAGCATTTT

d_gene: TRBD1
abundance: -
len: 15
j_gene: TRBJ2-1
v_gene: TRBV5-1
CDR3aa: CASSYTGVRRDEQFF
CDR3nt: TGCGCCAGCAGCTATACAGGGGTGAGGCGTGATGAGCAGTTCTTC

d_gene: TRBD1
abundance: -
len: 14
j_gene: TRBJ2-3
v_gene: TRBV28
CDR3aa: CASSSSDRADTQYF
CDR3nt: TGTGCCAGCAGTTCGTCGGACAGGGCAGATACGCAGTATTTT

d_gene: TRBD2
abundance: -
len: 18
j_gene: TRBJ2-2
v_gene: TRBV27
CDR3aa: CASSSGLAGGRRTGELFF
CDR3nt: TGTGCCAGCAGTTCGGGACTAGCGGGGGGGCGTCGGACCGGGGAGCTGTTTTTT

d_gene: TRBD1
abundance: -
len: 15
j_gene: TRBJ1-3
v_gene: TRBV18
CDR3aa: CASSPTGGSGNTIYF
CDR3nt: TGTGCCAGCTCACCGACAGGGGGATCTGGAAACACCATATATTTT

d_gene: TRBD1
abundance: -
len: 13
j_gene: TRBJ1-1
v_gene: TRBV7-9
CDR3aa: CASSFDRVTEAFF
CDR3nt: TGTGCCAGCAGCTTTGACAGGGTAACTGAAGCTTTCTTT

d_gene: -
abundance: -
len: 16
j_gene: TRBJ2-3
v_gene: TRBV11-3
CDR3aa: CASSLGLTDPTDTQYF
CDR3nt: TGTGCCAGCAGCTTGGGGCTAACGGACCCCACAGATACGCAGTATTTT

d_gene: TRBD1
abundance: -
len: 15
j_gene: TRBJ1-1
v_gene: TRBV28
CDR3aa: CASSFTDRPNTEAFF
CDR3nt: TGTGCCAGCAGTTTTACGGACAGGCCTAACACTGAAGCTTTCTTT

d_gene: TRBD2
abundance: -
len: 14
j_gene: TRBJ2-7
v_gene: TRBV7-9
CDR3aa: CASRRDSGGGEQYF
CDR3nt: TGTGCCAGCAGACGAGATTCGGGGGGGGGCGAGCAGTACTTC

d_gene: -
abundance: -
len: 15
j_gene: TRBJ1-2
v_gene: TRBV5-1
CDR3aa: CASSPGVGSDYGYTF
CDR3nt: TGCGCCAGCAGCCCTGGGGTGGGGAGCGACTATGGCTACACCTTC

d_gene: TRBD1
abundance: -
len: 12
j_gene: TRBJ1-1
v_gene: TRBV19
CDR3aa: CASQDRAYEAFF
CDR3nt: TGTGCCAGTCAGGACAGGGCTTATGAAGCTTTCTTT

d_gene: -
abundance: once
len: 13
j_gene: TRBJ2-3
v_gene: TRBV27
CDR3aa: CASSFPGSVAQYF
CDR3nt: TGTGCCAGCAGTTTCCCGGGGTCAGTGGCGCAGTATTTT

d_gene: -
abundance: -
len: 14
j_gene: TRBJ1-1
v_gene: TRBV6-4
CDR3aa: CASSPQTGSTEAFF
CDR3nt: TGTGCCAGCAGCCCGCAAACAGGGAGCACTGAAGCTTTCTTT

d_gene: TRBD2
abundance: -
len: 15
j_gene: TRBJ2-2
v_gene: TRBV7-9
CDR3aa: CASTDLAGNTGELFF
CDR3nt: TGTGCCAGCACCGACCTAGCGGGGAACACCGGGGAGCTGTTTTTT

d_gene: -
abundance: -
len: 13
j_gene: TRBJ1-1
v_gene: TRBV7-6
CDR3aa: CASSPTDYTEAFF
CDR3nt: TGTGCCAGCAGCCCGACAGATTACACTGAAGCTTTCTTT

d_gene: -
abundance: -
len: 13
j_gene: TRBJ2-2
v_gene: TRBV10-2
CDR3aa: CASRPQGPGELFF
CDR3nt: TGCGCCAGCAGACCACAGGGTCCCGGGGAGCTGTTTTTT

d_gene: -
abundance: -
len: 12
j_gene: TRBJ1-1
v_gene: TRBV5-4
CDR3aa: CASSVISTEAFF
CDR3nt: TGTGCCAGCAGCGTTATTAGCACTGAAGCTTTCTTT

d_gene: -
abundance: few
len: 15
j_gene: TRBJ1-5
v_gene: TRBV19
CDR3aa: CASTGGTSFNQPQHF
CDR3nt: TGTGCCAGTACCGGGGGGACCTCCTTCAATCAGCCCCAGCATTTT

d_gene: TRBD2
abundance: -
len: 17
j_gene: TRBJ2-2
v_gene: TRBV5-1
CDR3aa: CASSSTAGGRNTGELFF
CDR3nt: TGCGCCAGCAGCTCTACGGCGGGGGGTAGGAACACCGGGGAGCTGTTTTTT

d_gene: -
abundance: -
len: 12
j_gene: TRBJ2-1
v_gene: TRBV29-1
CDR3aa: CSVSRGYNEQFF
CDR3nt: TGCAGCGTTTCGCGGGGTTACAATGAGCAGTTCTTC

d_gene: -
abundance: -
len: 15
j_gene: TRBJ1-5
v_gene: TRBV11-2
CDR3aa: CASSLDSYSNQPQHF
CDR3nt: TGTGCCAGCAGCTTAGATTCCTATAGCAATCAGCCCCAGCATTTT

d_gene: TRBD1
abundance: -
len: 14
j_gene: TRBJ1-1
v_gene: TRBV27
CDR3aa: CASRGENRGGEAFF
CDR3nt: TGTGCCAGCAGAGGCGAGAACAGGGGAGGTGAAGCTTTCTTT

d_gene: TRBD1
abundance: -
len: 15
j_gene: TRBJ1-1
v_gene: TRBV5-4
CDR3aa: CASSLDRGVRTEAFF
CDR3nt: TGTGCCAGCAGCTTGGACAGGGGCGTAAGAACTGAAGCTTTCTTT

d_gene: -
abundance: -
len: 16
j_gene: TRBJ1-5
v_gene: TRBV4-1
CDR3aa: CASSQVIRGSNQPQHF
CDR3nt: TGCGCCAGCAGCCAAGTCATCCGGGGTAGCAATCAGCCCCAGCATTTT

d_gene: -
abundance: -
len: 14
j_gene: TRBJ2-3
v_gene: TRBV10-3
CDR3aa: CAMRGGAGTDTQYF
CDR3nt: TGTGCCATGCGAGGGGGGGCCGGCACAGATACGCAGTATTTT

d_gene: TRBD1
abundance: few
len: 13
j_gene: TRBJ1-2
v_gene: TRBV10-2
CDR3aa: CASSYRGDYGYTF
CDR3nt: TGCGCCAGCAGTTACAGGGGTGACTATGGCTACACCTTC

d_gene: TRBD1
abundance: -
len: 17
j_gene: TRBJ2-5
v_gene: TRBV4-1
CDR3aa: CASSPNTDRVVVETQYF
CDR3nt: TGCGCCAGCAGCCCTAATACGGACAGGGTGGTTGTAGAGACCCAGTACTTC

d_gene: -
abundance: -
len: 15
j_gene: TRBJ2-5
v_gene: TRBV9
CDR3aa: CASSVATRTQETQYF
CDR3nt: TGTGCCAGCAGCGTAGCTACCAGGACTCAAGAGACCCAGTACTTC